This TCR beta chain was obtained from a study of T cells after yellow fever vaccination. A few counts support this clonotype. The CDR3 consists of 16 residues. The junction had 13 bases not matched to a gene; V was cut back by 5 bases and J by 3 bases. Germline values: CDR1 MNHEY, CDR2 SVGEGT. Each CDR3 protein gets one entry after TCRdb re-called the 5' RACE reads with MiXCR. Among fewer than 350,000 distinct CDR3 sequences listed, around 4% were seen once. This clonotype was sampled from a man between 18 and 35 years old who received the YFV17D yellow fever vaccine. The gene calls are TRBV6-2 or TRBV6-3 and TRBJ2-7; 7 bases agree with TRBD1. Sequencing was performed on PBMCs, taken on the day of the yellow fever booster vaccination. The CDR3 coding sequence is TGTGCCAGCAGTAAAAGGACAGGTCTCGGAGACTACGAGCAGTACTTC. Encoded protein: CASSKRTGLGDYEQYF.